This TCR beta chain came from a study of human T cells and chemical hapten exposure. Study information: A 2 cm by 2 cm inner upper arm patch received 2% DPC for sensitization. Patients additionally received therapeutic doses of diphenylcyclopropenone on the scalp once a week, and this continued throughout the approximately 26-week study.

This clonotype was seen at least ten times. V dropped 4 bases and J dropped 5; count of bases not matched to a gene: 10. CDR1 is SGDLS, CDR2 YYNGEE, per germline. The CDR3 totals 15 residues. Time point denoted: patch test 1, 2 weeks after DPC sensitization. Treatment noted: therapeutic diphenylcyclopropenone sensitization with weekly scalp DPC. Participating donors were patients with alopecia, aged 18 to 70 years, considered appropriate candidates for DPC. In TCRdb, the RACE reads were re-called with MiXCR into one record per CDR3 protein. The sample yields tens of thousands of distinct CDR3 sequences, around 9.3% seen once.

This material consisted of whole blood, taken in connection with sensitization to the hapten diphenylcyclopropenone (DPC). This chain links TRBV9 with TRBJ2-3; TRBD2 aligns across 7 bases. The origin of this receptor is a woman in her 50s with alopecia areata. Some clones in this sample may be carry-over from other donors' samples. DNA for the CDR3: TGTGCCAGCAGCCCGAGGGGAGGGATCGGAGATACGCAGTATTTT. This gives the protein CASSPRGGIGDTQYF.